One and the same sample provided the 11 T cell receptor beta chains below, sequenced in a study of T-cell memory formation after mild COVID-19. TCRdb ran MiXCR on the 5' RACE reads and lists one entry per CDR3 protein. The data show 160,000 or so distinct CDR3 sequences, roughly 30% seen once. The sample consisted of PBMCs or a T cell subset sorted from them (not recorded which). The receptors here all came from an adult woman who had mild COVID-19 (a few samples of this study predate the infection). Cell type and time point are not known.

V is TRBV7-6 and J is TRBJ2-1; 12 positions agree with TRBD2. Germline V CDR1 and CDR2: SGHVS, FNYEAQ. The CDR3 has 16 amino acids. The V gene end was trimmed by 4 bases and the J gene end by 3 bases; junction bases not matched to a gene: 4. CDR3 amino acids: CASSSGLAGYYNEQFF. DNA for the CDR3: TGTGCCAGCAGCTCCGGACTAGCGGGATACTACAATGAGCAGTTCTTC.

The sample holds a few counts of this clonotype. This rearrangement joins TRBV5-1 to TRBJ1-1; TRBD1 might be the D (6 bases). V lost 4 bases, J lost 3 bases, and 19 bases lay in between. This CDR3 region has 16 residues. Germline loops: CDR1 SGHRS, CDR2 YFSETQ. In DNA form, the CDR3 reads TGCGCCAGCAGCGGGCCTCATACAGGGTCACACACTGAAGCTTTCTTT. This gives the protein CASSGPHTGSHTEAFF.

This clonotype was picked up a small number of times. The gene calls are TRBV29-1 and TRBJ2-7, with 8 positions matching TRBD2. Germline V CDR1 and CDR2: SQVTM, ANQGSEA. The ends lost 7 bases at V and 5 bases at J; junction bases unmatched: 13. This CDR3 comprises 14 residues. The CDR3, as DNA: TGCAGCGCCGTCGGCGGGAGGAGGGGAGACGAGCAGTACTTC. It encodes CSAVGGRRGDEQYF.

A few counts support this clonotype. The rearrangement links TRBV7-9 to TRBJ1-5; TRBD1 agrees at 12 bases. V was pared by 5 bases and J by 6 bases, with 5 bases of the junction left unmatched. Germline lookup yields CDR1 SEHNR and CDR2 FQNEAQ (reference sequence). The CDR3 is 15 residues long. CDR3 DNA: TGTGCCAGCAGCCCCGGGACAGGGGGCCTTCAGCCCCAGCATTTT. Its protein is CASSPGTGGLQPQHF.

This clonotype was detected once. V and J are TRBV7-9 and TRBJ2-7; TRBD2 matches 14 bases. Germline V gene lookup returns CDR1 SEHNR and CDR2 FQNEAQ (reference sequence). J was trimmed by 5 bases and V by 7 bases; bases with no gene match: 19. This CDR3 has 19 amino acids. This CDR3 reads CASTPPPGLAGAANNEQYF. Written as DNA, the CDR3 is TGTGCCAGCACCCCTCCGCCGGGACTAGCGGGAGCAGCAAATAACGAGCAGTACTTC.

The chain recombines TRBV9 with TRBJ2-7; TRBD2 aligns across 9 bases. CDR1 is SGDLS and CDR2 is YYNGEE in the germline V gene. CDR3 length: 16 amino acids. The junction had 13 bases not matched to a gene; V was cut back by 4 bases and J by 5 bases. CDR3 region: CASSQGDSGSTHEQYF. Written as DNA, the CDR3 is TGTGCCAGCAGCCAGGGGGATAGCGGGAGTACCCACGAGCAGTACTTC.

This clonotype was detected only a few times. The rearrangement joins TRBV12-3 or TRBV12-4 to TRBJ1-1; a weak D match, TRBD1 (5 bases). V was pared by 2 bases and J by 1 base, with 8 bases between. The CDR3 sequence is 14 residues long. The CDR3 nucleotides are TGTGCCAGCAGTTTATGGGGCCAGAACACTGAAGCTTTCTTT. Amino acids: CASSLWGQNTEAFF.

V gene TRBV3-1 combines with J gene TRBJ2-2, with TRBD2 matching over 7 bases. CDR1 and CDR2 (germline): LGHDT, YNNKEL (reference sequence). This CDR3 spans 16 amino acids. Unmatched junction bases numbered 14, after V lost 5 bases and J lost 8 bases. The CDR3 coding sequence is TGTGCCAGCAGCTCTCGCGGGAGCGGATTCGGGGGGGAGCTGTTTTTT. Encoded protein: CASSSRGSGFGGELFF.

J is TRBJ2-3 and V is TRBV7-6; 7 positions agree with TRBD2. The V gene end was trimmed by 1 base and the J gene end by 0 bases; junction bases not matched to a gene: 7. CDR3 size: 17 residues. The germline V gene encodes CDR1 SGHVS and CDR2 FNYEAQ. CDR3 in DNA: TGTGCCAGCAGCTTAGAGGGCGGGAGAGGGAGCACAGATACGCAGTATTTT. This encodes CASSLEGGRGSTDTQYF.

The chain is built from TRBV24-1 and TRBJ2-5, with TRBD1 identical over 8 bases. Germline-derived CDR1 and CDR2 are KGHDR and SFDVKD. CDR3 length equals 14 residues. The trim removed 3 bases at V and 12 bases at J, leaving 11 bases unmatched. The CDR3, as DNA: TGTGCCACCAGTGATCCCGGACAGGGCACCGGGGAGTACTTC. Amino acids: CATSDPGQGTGEYF.

This chain joins TRBV7-8 and TRBJ2-7; D is perhaps TRBD2 (6 bases). Trimming removed 3 bases from V and 0 bases from J, with 9 bases in between. CDR1 is SGHVS, CDR2 FQNEAQ, per germline. The CDR3 covers 14 residues. The CDR3, as DNA: TGTGCCAGCAGCTTCGGGAGTTACTCCTACGAGCAGTACTTC. It codes for CASSFGSYSYEQYF.